This TCR beta chain stems from a study of T-cell memory formation after mild COVID-19. Each CDR3 protein gets one entry after TCRdb re-called the 5' RACE reads with MiXCR. The table lists more than 150,000 distinct CDR3 sequences, approximately 17% of them singletons. Germline lookup yields CDR1 DFQATT and CDR2 SNEGSKA (reference sequence). Trimming left V 5 bases short and J 7 bases short, with 15 bases between. This CDR3 contains 13 residues. The sequenced sample was PBMCs or a T cell subset sorted from them (not recorded which). The rearrangement uses TRBV20-1 and TRBJ1-5; no clear D. This TCR derives from a man aged 18 to 30 who had mild COVID-19 (a few samples of this study predate the infection). Cell type and time point are not known. The DNA of the CDR3 is TGCAGTGCTGGGGTAGCGGGAGAGCAGCCCCAGCATTTT. The encoded protein is CSAGVAGEQPQHF.